This T cell receptor (beta chain) was observed in a study of type 1 regulatory T cells. Looking at the study overall: An in vitro protocol generated T-allo10, a Tr1-enriched, alloantigen-specific CD4 T cell product. Notes on the study in general: Type 1 regulatory T cells had a more restricted TCR repertoire than non-type 1 regulatory T cells.

TCRdb called the reads again in MiXCR, with one record for every CDR3 protein. The sample includes about 67,000 distinct CDR3 sequences, roughly half of them seen just once. This clonotype was counted between two and nine times. As yet, its antigen is unknown. The sequence was obtained from a human donor in good health. Input material: cultured non-Tr1 T cells, either the whole culture or a sorted T cell fraction (not recorded which).

The CDR3 DNA reads TGCGCCAGCAGCTTCGGGGACGAACGTCCCTACAATGAGCAGTTCTTC. Amino acids: CASSFGDERPYNEQFF. This chain connects TRBV5-1 to TRBJ2-1; the D gene could be TRBD1 or TRBD2 (5 bases each). Trimming shortened V by 2 bases and J by 2 bases, and 14 bases separated the two germline ends. Germline V gene sequence: CDR1 SGHRS, CDR2 YFSETQ. The CDR3 contains 16 residues.